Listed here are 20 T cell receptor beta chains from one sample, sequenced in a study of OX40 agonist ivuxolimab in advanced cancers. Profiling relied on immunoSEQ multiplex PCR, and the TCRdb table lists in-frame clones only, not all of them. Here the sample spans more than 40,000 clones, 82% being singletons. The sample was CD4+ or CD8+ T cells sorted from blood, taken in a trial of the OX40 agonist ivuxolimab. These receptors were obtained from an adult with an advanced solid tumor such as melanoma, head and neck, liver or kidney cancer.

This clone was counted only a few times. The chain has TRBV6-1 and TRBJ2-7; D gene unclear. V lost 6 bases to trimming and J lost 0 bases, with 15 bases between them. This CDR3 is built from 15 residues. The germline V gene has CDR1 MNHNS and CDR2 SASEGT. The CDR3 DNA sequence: TGTGCCAGCAGCCAACCGACACTTAGCTCCTACGAGCAGTACTTC. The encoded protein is CASSQPTLSSYEQYF.

The CDR3 reads CASSPGLTNYGYTF. The CDR3 nucleotides are TGCGCCAGCAGCCCGGGACTTACCAACTATGGCTACACCTTC. This rearrangement joins TRBV5-1 to TRBJ1-2, with D perhaps matching TRBD1 (5 bases). CDR3 length equals 14 residues. CDR1 and CDR2 from the germline V gene are SGHRS and YFSETQ. V was clipped by 4 bases and J by 2 bases, with 12 bases between them. The whole variable domain, filled in from reference TRBV5-1 and TRBJ1-2, reads KAGVTQTPRYLIKTRGQQVTLSCSPISGHRSVSWYQQTPGQGLQFLFEYFSETQRNKGNFPGRFSGRQFSNSRSEMNVSTLELGDSALYLCASSPGLTNYGYTFGSGTRLTVV.

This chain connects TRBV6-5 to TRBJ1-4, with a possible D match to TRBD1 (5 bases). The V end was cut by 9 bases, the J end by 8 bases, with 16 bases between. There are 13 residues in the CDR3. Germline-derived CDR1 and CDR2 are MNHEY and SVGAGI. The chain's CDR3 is CASRTQGLEKLFF. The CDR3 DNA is TGTGCCAGTCGGACGCAGGGCTTGGAAAAACTGTTTTTT.

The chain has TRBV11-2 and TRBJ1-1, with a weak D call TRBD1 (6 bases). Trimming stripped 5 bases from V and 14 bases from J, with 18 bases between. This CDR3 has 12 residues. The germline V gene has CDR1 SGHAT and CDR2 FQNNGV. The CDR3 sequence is CASSTGTPSPFF. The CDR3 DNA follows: TGTGCCAGCAGCACCGGGACACCCTCACCCTTCTTT.

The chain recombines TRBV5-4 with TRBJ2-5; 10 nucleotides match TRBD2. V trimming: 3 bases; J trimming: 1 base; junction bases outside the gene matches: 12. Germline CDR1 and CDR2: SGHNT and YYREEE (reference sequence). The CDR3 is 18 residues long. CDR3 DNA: TGTGCCAGCAGCTCCGGACTAGCGGACTCCTTTCGCCAAGAGACCCAGTACTTC. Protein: CASSSGLADSFRQETQYF.

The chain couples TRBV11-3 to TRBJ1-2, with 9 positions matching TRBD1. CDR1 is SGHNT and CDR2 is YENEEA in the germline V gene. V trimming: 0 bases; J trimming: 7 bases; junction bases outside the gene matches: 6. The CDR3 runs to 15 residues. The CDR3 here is CASSLDRGQGSGYTF. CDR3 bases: TGTGCCAGCAGCTTAGATCGGGGACAGGGAAGTGGCTACACCTTC.

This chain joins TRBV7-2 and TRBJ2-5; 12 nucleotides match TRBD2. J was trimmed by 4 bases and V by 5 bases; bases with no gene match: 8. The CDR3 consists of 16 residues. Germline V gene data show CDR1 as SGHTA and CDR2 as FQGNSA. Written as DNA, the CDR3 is TGTGCCAGCAGCACAACCGGGACTAGCGGGTTAGAGACCCAGTACTTC. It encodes CASSTTGTSGLETQYF.

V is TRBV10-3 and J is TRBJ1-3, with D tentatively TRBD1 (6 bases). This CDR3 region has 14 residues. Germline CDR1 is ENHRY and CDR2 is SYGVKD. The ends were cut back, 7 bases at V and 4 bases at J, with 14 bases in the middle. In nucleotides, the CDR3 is TGTGCCATCAACGAGGACAGAGACGGAAACACCATATATTTT. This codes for CAINEDRDGNTIYF.

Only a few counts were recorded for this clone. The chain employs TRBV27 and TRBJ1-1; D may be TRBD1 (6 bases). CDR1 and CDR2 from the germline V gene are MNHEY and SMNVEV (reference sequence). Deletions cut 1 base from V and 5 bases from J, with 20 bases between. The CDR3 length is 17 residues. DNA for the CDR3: TGTGCCAGCAGTTTATGGGGGGTTGTGGACAGTCGAACTGAAGCTTTCTTT. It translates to CASSLWGVVDSRTEAFF.

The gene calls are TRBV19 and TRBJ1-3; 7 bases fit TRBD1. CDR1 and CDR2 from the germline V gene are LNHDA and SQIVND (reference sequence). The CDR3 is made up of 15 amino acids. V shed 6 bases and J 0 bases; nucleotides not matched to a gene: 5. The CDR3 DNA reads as TGTGCCAGTAGGGGGGACAGCATCTCTGGAAACACCATATATTTT. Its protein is CASRGDSISGNTIYF.

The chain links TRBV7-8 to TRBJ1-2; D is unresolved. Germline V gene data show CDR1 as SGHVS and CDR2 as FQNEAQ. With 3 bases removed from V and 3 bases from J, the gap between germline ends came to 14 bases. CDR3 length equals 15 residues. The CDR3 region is CASSFRASGDYGYTF. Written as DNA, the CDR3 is TGTGCCAGCAGCTTTCGTGCGTCGGGAGACTATGGCTACACCTTC.

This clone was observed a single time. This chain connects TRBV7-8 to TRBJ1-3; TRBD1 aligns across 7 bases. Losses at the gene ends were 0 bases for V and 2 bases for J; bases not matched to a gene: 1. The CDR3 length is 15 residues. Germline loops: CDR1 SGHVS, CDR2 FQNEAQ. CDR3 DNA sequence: TGTGCCAGCAGCTTAGCCAGGGGGACTGGAAACACCATATATTTT. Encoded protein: CASSLARGTGNTIYF.

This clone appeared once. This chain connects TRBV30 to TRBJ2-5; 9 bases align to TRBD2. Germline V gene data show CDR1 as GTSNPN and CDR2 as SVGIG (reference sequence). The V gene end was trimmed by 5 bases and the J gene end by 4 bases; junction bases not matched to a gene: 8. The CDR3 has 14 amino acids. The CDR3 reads CAWGSRAGGETQYF. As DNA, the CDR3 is TGTGCCTGGGGGTCCAGAGCGGGGGGAGAGACCCAGTACTTC.

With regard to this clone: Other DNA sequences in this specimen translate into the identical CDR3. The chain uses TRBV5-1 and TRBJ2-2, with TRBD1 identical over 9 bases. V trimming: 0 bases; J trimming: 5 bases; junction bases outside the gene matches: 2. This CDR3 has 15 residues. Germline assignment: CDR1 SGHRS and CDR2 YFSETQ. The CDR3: CASSLGQGGTGELFF. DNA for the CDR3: TGCGCCAGCAGCTTGGGACAGGGGGGAACCGGGGAGCTGTTTTTT.

Here the CDR3 reads CASSQGLAGGVETQYF. In DNA form, the CDR3 reads TGCGCCAGCAGCCAAGGATTAGCGGGGGGTGTGGAGACCCAGTACTTC. This chain uses TRBV4-1 with TRBJ2-5; 10 bases agree with TRBD2. The CDR3 covers 16 residues. The V gene end was trimmed by 1 base and the J gene end by 5 bases; junction bases not matched to a gene: 7. The germline V gene has CDR1 MGHRA and CDR2 YSYEKL.

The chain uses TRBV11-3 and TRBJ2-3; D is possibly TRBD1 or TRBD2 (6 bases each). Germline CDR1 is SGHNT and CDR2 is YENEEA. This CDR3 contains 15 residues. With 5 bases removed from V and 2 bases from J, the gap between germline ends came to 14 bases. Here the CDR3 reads CASSPGAVSTDTQYF. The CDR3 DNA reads TGTGCCAGCAGCCCGGGGGCGGTCTCCACAGATACGCAGTATTTT.

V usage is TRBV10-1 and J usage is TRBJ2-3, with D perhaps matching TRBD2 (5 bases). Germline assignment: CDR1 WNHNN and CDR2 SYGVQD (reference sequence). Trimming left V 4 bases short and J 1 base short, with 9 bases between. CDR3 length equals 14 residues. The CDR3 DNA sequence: TGCGCCAGCAGTGCCTCGGAGGGCACAGATACGCAGTATTTT. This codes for CASSASEGTDTQYF.

The CDR3 is CASSSFAGVETQYF. CDR3 coding DNA: TGTGCCAGCAGCTCCTTTGCGGGGGTAGAGACCCAGTACTTC. The chain couples TRBV7-9 to TRBJ2-5, with TRBD2 matching 7 bases. The CDR3 is 14 residues long. V was pared by 4 bases and J by 4 bases, with 6 bases of the junction left unmatched. Per the germline V gene, CDR1 is SEHNR and CDR2 is FQNEAQ (reference sequence).

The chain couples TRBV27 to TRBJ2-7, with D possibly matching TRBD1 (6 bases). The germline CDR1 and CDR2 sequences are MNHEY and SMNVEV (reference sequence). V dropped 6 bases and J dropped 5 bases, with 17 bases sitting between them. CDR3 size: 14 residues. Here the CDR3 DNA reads TGTGCCAGCAGCAGGCTAGGGGGTATCAACGAGCAGTACTTC. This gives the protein CASSRLGGINEQYF.

In nucleotides, the CDR3 is TGTGCCAGCAGTCCTATGTCTACCCCCGGGGAGCTGTTTTTT. This sequence encodes CASSPMSTPGELFF. The chain uses TRBV27 and TRBJ2-2, with D hard to call. The CDR3 is 14 amino acids. Trimming removed 5 bases at V and 6 bases at J, with 13 bases between. The germline gives CDR1 MNHEY, CDR2 SMNVEV (reference sequence).